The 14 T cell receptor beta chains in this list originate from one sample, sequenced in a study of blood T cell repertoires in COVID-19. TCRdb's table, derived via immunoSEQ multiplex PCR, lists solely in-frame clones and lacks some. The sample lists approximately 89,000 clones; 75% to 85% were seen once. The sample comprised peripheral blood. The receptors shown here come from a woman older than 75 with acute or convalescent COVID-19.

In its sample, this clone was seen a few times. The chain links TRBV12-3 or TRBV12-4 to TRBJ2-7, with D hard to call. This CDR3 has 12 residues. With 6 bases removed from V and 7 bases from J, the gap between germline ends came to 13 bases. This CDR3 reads CASSREAREQYF. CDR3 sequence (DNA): TGTGCCAGCAGCCGCGAAGCGAGGGAGCAGTACTTC.

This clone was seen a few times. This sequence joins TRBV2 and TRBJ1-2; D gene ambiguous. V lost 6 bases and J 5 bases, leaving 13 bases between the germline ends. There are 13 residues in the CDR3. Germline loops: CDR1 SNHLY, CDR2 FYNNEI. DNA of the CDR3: TGTGCCAGCAGGCAAGACACGACGTATGGCTACACCTTC. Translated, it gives CASRQDTTYGYTF.

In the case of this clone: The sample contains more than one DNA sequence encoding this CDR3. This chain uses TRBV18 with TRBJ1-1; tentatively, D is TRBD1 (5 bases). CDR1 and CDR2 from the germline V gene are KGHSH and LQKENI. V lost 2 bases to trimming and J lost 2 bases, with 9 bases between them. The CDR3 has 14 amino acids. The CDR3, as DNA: TGTGCCAGCTCACCATTGGGGGGAAACACTGAAGCTTTCTTT. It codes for CASSPLGGNTEAFF.

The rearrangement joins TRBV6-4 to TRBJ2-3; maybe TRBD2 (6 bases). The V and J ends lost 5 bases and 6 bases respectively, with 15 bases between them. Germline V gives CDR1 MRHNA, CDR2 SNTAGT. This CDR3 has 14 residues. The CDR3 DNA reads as TGTGCCAGCAGTTCGCGGGGAAACTCCGATACGCAGTATTTT. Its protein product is CASSSRGNSDTQYF.

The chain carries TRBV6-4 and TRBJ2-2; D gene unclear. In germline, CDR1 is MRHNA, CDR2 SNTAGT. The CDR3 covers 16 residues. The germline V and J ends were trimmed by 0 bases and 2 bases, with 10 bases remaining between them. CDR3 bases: TGTGCCAGCAGTGACTCGGCAGTACTAAACACCGGGGAGCTGTTTTTT. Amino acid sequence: CASSDSAVLNTGELFF.

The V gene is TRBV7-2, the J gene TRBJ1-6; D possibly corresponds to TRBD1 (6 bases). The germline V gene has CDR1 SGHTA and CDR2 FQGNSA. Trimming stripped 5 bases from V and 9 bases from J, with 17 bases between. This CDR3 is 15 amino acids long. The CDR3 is CASSVRQARGSPLHF. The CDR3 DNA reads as TGTGCCAGCAGCGTGCGACAGGCTCGAGGTTCACCCCTCCACTTT.

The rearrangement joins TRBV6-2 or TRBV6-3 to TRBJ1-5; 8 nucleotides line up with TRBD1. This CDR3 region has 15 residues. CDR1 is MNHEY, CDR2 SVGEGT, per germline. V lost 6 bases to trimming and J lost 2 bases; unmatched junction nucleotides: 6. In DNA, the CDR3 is TGTGCCAGCAGCCCACAGGGGGTTGGCAATCAGCCCCAGCATTTT. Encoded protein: CASSPQGVGNQPQHF.

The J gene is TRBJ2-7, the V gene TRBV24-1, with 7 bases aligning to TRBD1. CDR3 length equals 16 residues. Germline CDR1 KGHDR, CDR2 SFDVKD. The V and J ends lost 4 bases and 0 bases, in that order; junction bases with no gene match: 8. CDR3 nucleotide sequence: TGTGCCACCAGTGACTCTCCGGGACAGTGCTCCTACGAGCAGTACTTC. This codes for CATSDSPGQCSYEQYF.

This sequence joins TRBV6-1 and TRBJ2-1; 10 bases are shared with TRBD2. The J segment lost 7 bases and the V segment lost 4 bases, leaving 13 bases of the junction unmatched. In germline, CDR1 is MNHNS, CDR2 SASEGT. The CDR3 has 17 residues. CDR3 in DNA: TGTGCCAGCAGTGTCCGGGGGGCTAGCGGGAGTCCGAATGAGCAGTTCTTC. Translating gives CASSVRGASGSPNEQFF.

CDR3 amino acids: CASSRQQRNTEAFF. The CDR3, as DNA: TGTGCCAGCAGTAGACAACAGAGGAACACTGAAGCTTTCTTT. The J gene is TRBJ1-1, the V gene TRBV6-5, with D unclear. The V gene lost 5 bases and the J gene lost 1 base, with 11 bases spanning the gap. Germline V gene lookup returns CDR1 MNHEY and CDR2 SVGAGI. The length of the CDR3 is 14 residues.

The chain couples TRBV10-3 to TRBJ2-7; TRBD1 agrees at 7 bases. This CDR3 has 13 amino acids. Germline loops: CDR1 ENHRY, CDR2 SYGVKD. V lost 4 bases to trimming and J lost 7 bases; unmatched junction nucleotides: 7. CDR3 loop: CAISGDREQEQYF. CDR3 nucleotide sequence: TGTGCCATCAGTGGAGACAGGGAGCAAGAGCAGTACTTC.

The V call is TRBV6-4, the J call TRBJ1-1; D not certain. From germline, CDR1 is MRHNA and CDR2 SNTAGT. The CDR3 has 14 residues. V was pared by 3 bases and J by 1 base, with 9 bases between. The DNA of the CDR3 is TGTGCCAGCAGTGAGTATCCGGGGAACACTGAAGCTTTCTTT. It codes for CASSEYPGNTEAFF.

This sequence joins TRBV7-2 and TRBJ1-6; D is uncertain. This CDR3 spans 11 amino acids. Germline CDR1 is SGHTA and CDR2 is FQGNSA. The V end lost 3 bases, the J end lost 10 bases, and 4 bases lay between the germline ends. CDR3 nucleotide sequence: TGTGCCAGCAGCTTTCGGTCACCCCTCCACTTT. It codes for CASSFRSPLHF.

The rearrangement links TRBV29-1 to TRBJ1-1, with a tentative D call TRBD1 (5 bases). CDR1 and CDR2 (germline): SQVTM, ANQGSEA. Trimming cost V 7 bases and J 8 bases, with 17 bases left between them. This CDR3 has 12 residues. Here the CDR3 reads CSARRGGGEAFF. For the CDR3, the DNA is TGCAGCGCCCGGCGGGGGGGTGGGGAAGCTTTCTTT.